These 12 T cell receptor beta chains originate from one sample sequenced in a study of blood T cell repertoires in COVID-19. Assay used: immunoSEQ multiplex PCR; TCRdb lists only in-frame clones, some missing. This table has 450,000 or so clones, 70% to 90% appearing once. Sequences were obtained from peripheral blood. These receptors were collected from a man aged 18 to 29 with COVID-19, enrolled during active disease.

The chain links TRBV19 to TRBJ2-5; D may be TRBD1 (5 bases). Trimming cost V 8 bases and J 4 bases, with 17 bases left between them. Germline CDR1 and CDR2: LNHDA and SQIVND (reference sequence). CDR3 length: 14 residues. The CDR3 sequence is CASSASGARETQYF. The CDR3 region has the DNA TGTGCCAGTTCTGCGAGTGGGGCCCGAGAGACCCAGTACTTC.

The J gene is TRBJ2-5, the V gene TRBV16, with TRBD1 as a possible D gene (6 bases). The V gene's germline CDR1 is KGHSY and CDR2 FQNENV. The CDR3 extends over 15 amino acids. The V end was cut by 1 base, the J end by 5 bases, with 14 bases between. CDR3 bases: TGTGCCAGCAGCCAATTTACTACAGGGTTGGAGACCCAGTACTTC. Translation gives CASSQFTTGLETQYF.

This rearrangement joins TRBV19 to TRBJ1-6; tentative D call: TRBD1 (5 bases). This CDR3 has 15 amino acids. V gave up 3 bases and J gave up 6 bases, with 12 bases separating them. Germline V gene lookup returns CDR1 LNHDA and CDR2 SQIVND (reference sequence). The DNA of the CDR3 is TGTGCCAGTAGTATGGGGACTCCCCTTAATTCACCCCTCCACTTT. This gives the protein CASSMGTPLNSPLHF.

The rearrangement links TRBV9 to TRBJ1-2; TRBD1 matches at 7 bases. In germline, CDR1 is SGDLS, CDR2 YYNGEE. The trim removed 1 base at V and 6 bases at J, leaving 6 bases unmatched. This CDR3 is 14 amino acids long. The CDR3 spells CASSVTGAGNGYTF. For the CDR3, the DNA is TGTGCCAGCAGCGTAACAGGGGCTGGGAATGGCTACACCTTC.

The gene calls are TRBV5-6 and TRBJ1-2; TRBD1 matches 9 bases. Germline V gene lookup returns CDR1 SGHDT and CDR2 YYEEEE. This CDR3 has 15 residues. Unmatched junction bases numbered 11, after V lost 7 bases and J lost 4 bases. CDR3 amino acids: CASHPQGARFYGYTF. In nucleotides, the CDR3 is TGTGCCAGCCACCCACAGGGGGCAAGGTTCTATGGCTACACCTTC.

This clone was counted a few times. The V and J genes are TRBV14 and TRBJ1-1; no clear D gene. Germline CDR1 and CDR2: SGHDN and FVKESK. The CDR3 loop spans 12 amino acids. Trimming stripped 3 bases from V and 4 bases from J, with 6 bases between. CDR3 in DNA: TGTGCCAGCAGCCAGCTGAGCACTGAAGCTTTCTTT. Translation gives CASSQLSTEAFF.

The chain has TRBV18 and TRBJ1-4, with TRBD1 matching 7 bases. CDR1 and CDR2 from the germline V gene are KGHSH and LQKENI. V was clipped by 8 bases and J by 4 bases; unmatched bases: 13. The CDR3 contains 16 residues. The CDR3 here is CASPRDPTGLNEKLFF. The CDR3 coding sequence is TGTGCCAGCCCAAGGGACCCGACAGGGCTTAATGAAAAACTGTTTTTT. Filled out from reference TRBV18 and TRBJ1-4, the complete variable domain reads NAGVMQNPRHLVRRRGQEARLRCSPMKGHSHVYWYRQLPEEGLKFMVYLQKENIIDESGMPKERFSAEFPKEGPSILRIQQVVRGDSAAYFCASPRDPTGLNEKLFFGSGTQLSVL.

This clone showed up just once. The CDR3 coding sequence is TGTGCCAGCAGCCAATATGAGACAGGGACCTACGAGCAGTACTTC. Residues: CASSQYETGTYEQYF. The chain links TRBV16 to TRBJ2-7; the match to TRBD1 covers 7 bases. Per the germline V gene, CDR1 is KGHSY and CDR2 is FQNENV. V lost 1 base, J lost 2 bases, and 5 bases stayed unmatched. This CDR3 spans 15 amino acids.

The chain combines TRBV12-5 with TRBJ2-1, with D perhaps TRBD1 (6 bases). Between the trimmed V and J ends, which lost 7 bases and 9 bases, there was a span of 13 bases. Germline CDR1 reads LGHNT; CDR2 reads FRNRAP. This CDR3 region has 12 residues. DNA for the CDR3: TGTGCTAGTGCCACTCAGGGGAGTGAGCAGTTCTTC. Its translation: CASATQGSEQFF.

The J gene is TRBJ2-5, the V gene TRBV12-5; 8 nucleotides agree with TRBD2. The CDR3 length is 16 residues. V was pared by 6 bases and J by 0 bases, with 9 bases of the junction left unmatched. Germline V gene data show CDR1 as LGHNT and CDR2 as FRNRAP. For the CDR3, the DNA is TGTGCTAGTGGGTCCGGGACTAGGGGACACCAAGAGACCCAGTACTTC. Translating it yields CASGSGTRGHQETQYF.

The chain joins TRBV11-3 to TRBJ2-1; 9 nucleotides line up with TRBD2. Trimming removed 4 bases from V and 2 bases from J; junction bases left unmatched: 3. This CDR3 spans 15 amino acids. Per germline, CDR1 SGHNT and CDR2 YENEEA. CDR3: CASSSRGGAYNEQFF. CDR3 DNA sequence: TGTGCCAGCAGCTCTCGCGGGGGGGCCTACAATGAGCAGTTCTTC.

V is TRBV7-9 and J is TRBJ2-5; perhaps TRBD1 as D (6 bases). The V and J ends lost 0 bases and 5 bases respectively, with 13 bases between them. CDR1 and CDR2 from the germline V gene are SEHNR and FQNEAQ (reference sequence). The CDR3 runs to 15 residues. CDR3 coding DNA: TGTGCCAGCAGCTTAGCACAGGGTCTCGGGGAGACCCAGTACTTC. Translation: CASSLAQGLGETQYF.